A single sample gave rise to the 8 T cell receptor beta chains below, sequenced in a study of cytomegalovirus exposure and HLA in healthy donors. The PCR ran on 60 Vbeta and 13 Jbeta primers. Sequenced by immunoSEQ multiplex PCR; TCRdb stores in-frame clones only, minus some. The sample records over 150,000 clones, 60% to 80% being singletons. Sequenced sample: PBMCs. Receptors originate from a male donor in good health and CMV-seronegative.

The chain is built from TRBV19 and TRBJ2-4, with a tentative D call TRBD1 (5 bases). V was clipped by 4 bases and J by 1 base, with 11 bases between them. CDR1 is LNHDA and CDR2 is SQIVND in the germline V gene (reference sequence). The length of the CDR3 is 15 residues. CDR3 DNA sequence: TGTGCCAGTAGTAATCCAGGGTTCGCCAAAAACATTCAGTACTTC. Its translation is CASSNPGFAKNIQYF.

This clone has more than one count but fewer than ten. The chain joins TRBV19 to TRBJ2-2, with D perhaps TRBD2 (5 bases). The CDR3 has 15 amino acids. Germline assignment: CDR1 LNHDA and CDR2 SQIVND (reference sequence). V was cut by 6 bases and J by 1 base, with 12 bases left in between. This chain's CDR3 is CASSQIGGNTGELFF. The CDR3 DNA reads as TGTGCCAGTAGCCAAATCGGAGGGAACACCGGGGAGCTGTTTTTT.

This chain links TRBV18 with TRBJ2-3, with TRBD2 identical over 12 bases. Unmatched junction bases numbered 12, after V lost 6 bases and J lost 2 bases. CDR3 length equals 18 residues. The V gene's germline CDR1 is KGHSH and CDR2 LQKENI. Written as DNA, the CDR3 is TGTGCCAGCTCGACCGGGCGAACTAGCGGGAGGTACACAGATACGCAGTATTTT. Translating gives CASSTGRTSGRYTDTQYF.

This clone was seen a single time. The V gene is TRBV9, the J gene TRBJ2-1, with TRBD2 identical over 11 bases. J was trimmed by 6 bases and V by 0 bases; bases with no gene match: 2. The germline gives CDR1 SGDLS, CDR2 YYNGEE. The CDR3 length is 15 residues. CDR3 loop: CASSVVAGGPNEQFF. Here the CDR3 DNA reads TGTGCCAGCAGCGTAGTAGCGGGGGGGCCCAATGAGCAGTTCTTC.

The chain is built from TRBV15 and TRBJ2-7; 7 nucleotides align to TRBD1. The germline gives CDR1 LNHNV, CDR2 YYDKDF (reference sequence). Trimming took 6 bases from V and 3 from J; bases not matched to a gene: 14. The CDR3 is 16 amino acids. The chain's CDR3 is CATSSTGKGFNYEQYF. CDR3 sequence (DNA): TGTGCCACCAGTTCGACAGGGAAGGGATTCAACTACGAGCAGTACTTC.

V gene TRBV6-5 combines with J gene TRBJ1-2; D is perhaps TRBD1 (6 bases). V was pared by 2 bases and J by 4 bases, with 11 bases between. Germline-derived CDR1 and CDR2 are MNHEY and SVGAGI. The CDR3 runs to 14 residues. This CDR3 reads CASSYIQGSYGYTF. The CDR3 coding sequence is TGTGCCAGCAGTTACATCCAGGGGAGCTATGGCTACACCTTC.

The chain employs TRBV18 and TRBJ2-7; 10 bases are shared with TRBD1. V lost 6 bases and J lost 5; bases outside the gene matches: 7. Germline-derived CDR1 and CDR2 are KGHSH and LQKENI. The CDR3 covers 14 residues. CDR3 in DNA: TGTGCCAGCTCCCAGGGACAGGGGATCGACGAGCAGTACTTC. Protein: CASSQGQGIDEQYF.

In DNA, the CDR3 is TGTGCCAGCAGCTTAAGGAGGGGTTCCTACAATGAGCAGTTCTTC. Its translation: CASSLRRGSYNEQFF. The chain couples TRBV7-9 to TRBJ2-1; TRBD2 is a possible D gene (6 bases). V gave up 2 bases and J gave up 1 base, with 9 bases separating them. The CDR3 consists of 15 residues. The V gene's germline CDR1 is SEHNR and CDR2 FQNEAQ (reference sequence). Filled out from reference TRBV7-9 and TRBJ2-1, the complete variable domain reads DTGVSQNPRHKITKRGQNVTFRCDPISEHNRLYWYRQTLGQGPEFLTYFQNEAQLEKSRLLSDRFSAERPKGSFSTLEIQRTEQGDSAMYLCASSLRRGSYNEQFFGPGTRLTVL.